This T cell receptor (beta chain) appears in the sequencing data of a study of blood T cell repertoires in COVID-19. Study background: Donors in the United States, Italy and Spain gave samples during acute or convalescent COVID-19. Sources were T cells, B-cell-depleted T cells, or PBMCs; the material itself was cDNA or gDNA.

Sequencing was performed with immunoSEQ multiplex PCR; in TCRdb, only in-frame clones are kept and a portion is missing. Of about 58,000 clones detected, around 89% appear once; the ten largest clones hold roughly an eighth. Trimming stripped 1 base from V and 8 bases from J, with 5 bases between. Germline V gene data show CDR1 as LGHDT and CDR2 as YNNKEL (reference sequence). This CDR3 has 11 residues. This chain uses TRBV3-1 (or the pseudogene TRBV3-2) with TRBJ1-1, with D possibly being TRBD1 (5 bases). Sequencing was performed on peripheral blood. This clonotype originated in a woman in her fifties or sixties with active COVID-19. The CDR3 bases are TGTGCCAGCAGCCAAGCAGGGGAAGCTTTCTTT. Translating gives CASSQAGEAFF.